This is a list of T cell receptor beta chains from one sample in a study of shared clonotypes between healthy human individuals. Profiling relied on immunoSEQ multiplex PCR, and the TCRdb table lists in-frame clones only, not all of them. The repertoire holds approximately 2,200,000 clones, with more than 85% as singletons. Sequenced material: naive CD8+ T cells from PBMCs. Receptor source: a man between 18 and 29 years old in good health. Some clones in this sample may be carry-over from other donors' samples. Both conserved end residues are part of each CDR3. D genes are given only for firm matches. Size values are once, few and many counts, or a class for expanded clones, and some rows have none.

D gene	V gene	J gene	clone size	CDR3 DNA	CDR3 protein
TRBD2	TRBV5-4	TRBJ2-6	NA	TGTGCCAGCAATAGGGGGCTAGCGGGAAACTCTGGGGCCAACGTCCTGACTTTC	CASNRGLAGNSGANVLTF
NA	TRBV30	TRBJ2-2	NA	TGTGCCTGGGACCTCGACGGGGCCGGGGAGCTGTTTTTT	CAWDLDGAGELFF
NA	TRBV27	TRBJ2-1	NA	TGTGCCAGCAGTTTAAAATTCCCTTGGACAGCCGACAATGAGCAGTTCTTC	CASSLKFPWTADNEQFF
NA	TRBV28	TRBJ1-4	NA	TGTGCCAGCAGTTTGGTGGGGTCAGTTAATGAAAAACTGTTTTTT	CASSLVGSVNEKLFF
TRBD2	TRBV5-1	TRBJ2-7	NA	TGCGCCAGCAGCTCCCAAAGCGGGACCTTATACGAGCAGTACTTC	CASSSQSGTLYEQYF
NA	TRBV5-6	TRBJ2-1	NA	TGTGCCAGCAGCTCGGGACCAGACAATGAGCAGTTCTTC	CASSSGPDNEQFF
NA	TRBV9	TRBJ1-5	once	TGTGCCAGCAGCGTAGGGGCAGGGCATTATAGCAATCAGCCCCAGCATTTT	CASSVGAGHYSNQPQHF
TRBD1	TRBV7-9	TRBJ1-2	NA	TGTGCCAGCAGCCCGGTGGACAGGGGCTACTATGGCTACACCTTC	CASSPVDRGYYGYTF
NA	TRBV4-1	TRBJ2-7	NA	TGCGCCAGCAGCCAAGATGGAGGAGGCTATCCCTACGAGCAGTACTTC	CASSQDGGGYPYEQYF
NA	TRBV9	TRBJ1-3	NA	TGTGCCAGCAGCGTAGCTACAAGAGGGGGGCCTGGAAACACCATATATTTT	CASSVATRGGPGNTIYF
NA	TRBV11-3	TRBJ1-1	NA	TGTGCCAGCAGCCAAGATTTCAGGGGCCTGAACACTGAAGCTTTCTTT	CASSQDFRGLNTEAFF
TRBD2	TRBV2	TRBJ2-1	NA	TGTGCCAGCAGTGAGATAACTAGCGGGGTATCGAATGAGCAGTTCTTC	CASSEITSGVSNEQFF
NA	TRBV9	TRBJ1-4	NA	TGTGCCAGCAGCGTAGCTGGGGGTTCTAATGAAAAACTGTTTTTT	CASSVAGGSNEKLFF
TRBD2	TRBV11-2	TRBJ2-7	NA	TGTGCCAGCAGCTTGTGGCGGGGGATTACCTACGAGCAGTACTTC	CASSLWRGITYEQYF
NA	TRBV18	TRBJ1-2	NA	TGTGCCAGCTCCTTAGACGCCCCCCCGGATGGCTACACCTTC	CASSLDAPPDGYTF
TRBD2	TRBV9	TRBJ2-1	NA	TGTGCCAGCGGGACTAGCGCGTACAATGAGCAGTTCTTC	CASGTSAYNEQFF
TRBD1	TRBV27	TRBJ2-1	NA	TGTGCCAGCAGTTTCCAGGGGGCTATCAATGAGCAGTTCTTC	CASSFQGAINEQFF
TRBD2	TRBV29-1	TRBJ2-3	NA	TGCAGCGTGCCCGGACTAGCGGGAGTTAGGCGCGGCACAGATACGCAGTATTTT	CSVPGLAGVRRGTDTQYF
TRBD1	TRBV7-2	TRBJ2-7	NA	TGTGCCAGCAGCCGACGGGACAGGGAACCCTACGAGCAGTACTTC	CASSRRDREPYEQYF
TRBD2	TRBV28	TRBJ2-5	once	TGTGCCAGCAGTCCCTTGAGCGGGAGGGCCTTGGAGACCCAGTACTTC	CASSPLSGRALETQYF
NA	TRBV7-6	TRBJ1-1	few	TGTGCCAGCAGCTTAAGCGGGGCAGGCGGCACTGAAGCTTTCTTT	CASSLSGAGGTEAFF
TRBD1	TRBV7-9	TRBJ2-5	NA	TGTGCCAGCGCCTCCTTCCCCGGACAGGGTAGGCACGAGACCCAGTACTTC	CASASFPGQGRHETQYF
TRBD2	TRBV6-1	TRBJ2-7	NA	TGTGCCAGCGGGGGGACTAGCAGCTACGAGCAGTACTTC	CASGGTSSYEQYF
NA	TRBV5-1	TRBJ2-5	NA	TGCGCCAGCAGCTTCACGGCTATTTACCAAGAGACCCAGTACTTC	CASSFTAIYQETQYF
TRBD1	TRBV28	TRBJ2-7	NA	TGTGCCAGCAGTTTAGATTTCGGGGACAGCCTCAACGAGCAGTACTTC	CASSLDFGDSLNEQYF
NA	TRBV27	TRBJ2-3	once	TGTGCCAGCAGTTTATCGTGGGGCGTCTCGCGGACCACAGATACGCAGTATTTT	CASSLSWGVSRTTDTQYF
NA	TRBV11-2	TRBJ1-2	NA	TGTGCCAGCAGCGACAGGAAGAATACTAACTATGGCTACACCTTC	CASSDRKNTNYGYTF
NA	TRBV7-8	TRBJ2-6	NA	TGTGCCAGCAGCTTAGTAGCCGGGGCCAACGTCCTGACTTTC	CASSLVAGANVLTF
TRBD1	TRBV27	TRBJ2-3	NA	TGTGCCAGCAGACCTACAGGGGGCTCCCGCACAGATACGCAGTATTTT	CASRPTGGSRTDTQYF
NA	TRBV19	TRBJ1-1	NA	TGTGCCAGTAGTATTGTAGGGGCAGGAGGATTCACTGAAGCTTTCTTT	CASSIVGAGGFTEAFF
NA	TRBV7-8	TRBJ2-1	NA	TGTGCCAGCAGCTTAGTAGAACATGAATATTGTGAGCAGTTCTTC	CASSLVEHEYCEQFF
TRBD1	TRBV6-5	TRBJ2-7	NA	TGTGCCAGCAGTACTGGACAGGGCAACGAGCAGTACTTC	CASSTGQGNEQYF
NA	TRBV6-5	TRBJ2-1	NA	TGTGCCAGCAGTCCCGGACTGAACAATGAGCAGTTCTTC	CASSPGLNNEQFF
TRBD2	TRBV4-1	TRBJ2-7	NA	TGCGCCAGCAGCCAGGGGGGAGGGCTAGCACACGAGCAGTACTTC	CASSQGGGLAHEQYF
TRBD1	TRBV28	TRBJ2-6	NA	TGTGCCAGCAGTTTATTAGCCGTCCGGGACAGGGGGTACTCTGGGGCCAACGTCCTGACTTTC	CASSLLAVRDRGYSGANVLTF
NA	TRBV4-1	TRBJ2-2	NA	TGCGCCAGCAGCCATACGGGAGCTCCTGGGGAGCTGTTTTTT	CASSHTGAPGELFF
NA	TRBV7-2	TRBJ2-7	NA	TGTGCCAGCAGCCCATACGGGACGCCGGCCTACGAGCAGTACTTC	CASSPYGTPAYEQYF
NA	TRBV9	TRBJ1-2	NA	TGTGCCAGCACGGACAACCTAAACTATGGCTACACCTTC	CASTDNLNYGYTF
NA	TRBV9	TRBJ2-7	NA	TGTGCCAGCAGCGTAGCCTCCCGACCGCACGACGAGCAGTACTTC	CASSVASRPHDEQYF
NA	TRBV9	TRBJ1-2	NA	TGTGCCAGCAGCGTAGCTACGGTACCTACAAGGGATGGCTACACCTTC	CASSVATVPTRDGYTF
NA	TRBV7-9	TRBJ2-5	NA	TGTGCCAGCAGCTTGGGGGCGGGAGCGGCACAAGAGACCCAGTACTTC	CASSLGAGAAQETQYF
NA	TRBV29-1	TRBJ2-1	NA	TGCAGCGTTGATGGGTGGGGGCGGAATGAGCAGTTCTTC	CSVDGWGRNEQFF
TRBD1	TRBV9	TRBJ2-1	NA	TGTGCCAGCAGCCATGAGACAGGGAACTACAATGAGCAGTTCTTC	CASSHETGNYNEQFF
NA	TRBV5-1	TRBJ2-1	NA	TGCGCCAGCAGGAGCTCGGGCAGGGAGCAGTTCTTC	CASRSSGREQFF
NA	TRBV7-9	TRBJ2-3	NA	TGTGCCAGCAGGGACCGGTCCGCAGATACGCAGTATTTT	CASRDRSADTQYF
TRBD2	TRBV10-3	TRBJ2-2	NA	TGTGCCATCAGTCGACTAGCGGGAGCTTCGAACACCGGGGAGCTGTTTTTT	CAISRLAGASNTGELFF
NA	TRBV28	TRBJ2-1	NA	TGTGCCAGCAGTTCTACTAGGGAAAACTACAATGAGCAGTTCTTC	CASSSTRENYNEQFF
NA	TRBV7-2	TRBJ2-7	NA	TGTGCCAGCAGTTGGGACTCGAGCTCCTACGAGCAGTACTTC	CASSWDSSSYEQYF
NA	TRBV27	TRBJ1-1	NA	TGTGCCAGTTCCCCCGGGCCCCGAGGGAGGAACACTGAAGCTTTCTTT	CASSPGPRGRNTEAFF
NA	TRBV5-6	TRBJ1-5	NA	TGTGCCAGCAGCTTAGAGGGGCAGTTCAATCAGCCCCAGCATTTT	CASSLEGQFNQPQHF
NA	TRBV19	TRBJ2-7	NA	TGTGCCAGTAGCTGGACAGCCACCTACGAGCAGTACTTC	CASSWTATYEQYF
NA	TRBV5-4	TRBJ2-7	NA	TGTGCCAGCAGCACCCTGACAGAGACCCCCTACGAGCAGTACTTC	CASSTLTETPYEQYF
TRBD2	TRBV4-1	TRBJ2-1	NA	TGCGCCAGCAGCCAAGATGGGACTAGCGGGAATGAGCAGTTCTTC	CASSQDGTSGNEQFF
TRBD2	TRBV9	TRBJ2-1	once	TGTGCCAGCAGCCCCGGTACGGGGACTAGGACTGAGCAGTTCTTC	CASSPGTGTRTEQFF
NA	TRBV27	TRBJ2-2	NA	TGTGCCAGCAGTTTTGGTTCTAACACCGGGGAGCTGTTTTTT	CASSFGSNTGELFF
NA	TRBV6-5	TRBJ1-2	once	TGTGCCACCGACGGTCCAAATGGCTACACCTTC	CATDGPNGYTF
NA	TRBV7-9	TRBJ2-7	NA	TGTGCCAGCAGCTTATCCTGGGAGCAGTACTTC	CASSLSWEQYF
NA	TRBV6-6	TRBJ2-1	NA	TGTGCCAGCAGTCTACCCGGCAATGAGCAGTTCTTC	CASSLPGNEQFF
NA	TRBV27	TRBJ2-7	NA	TGTGCCAGCAGTCTAAATACCGCTTCTACGGCGGACCGTTTTTACGAGCAGTACTTC	CASSLNTASTADRFYEQYF
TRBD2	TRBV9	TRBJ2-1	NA	TGTGCCAGCAGTGCACTAGCGGGAGGGCCGAATGAGCAGTTCTTC	CASSALAGGPNEQFF